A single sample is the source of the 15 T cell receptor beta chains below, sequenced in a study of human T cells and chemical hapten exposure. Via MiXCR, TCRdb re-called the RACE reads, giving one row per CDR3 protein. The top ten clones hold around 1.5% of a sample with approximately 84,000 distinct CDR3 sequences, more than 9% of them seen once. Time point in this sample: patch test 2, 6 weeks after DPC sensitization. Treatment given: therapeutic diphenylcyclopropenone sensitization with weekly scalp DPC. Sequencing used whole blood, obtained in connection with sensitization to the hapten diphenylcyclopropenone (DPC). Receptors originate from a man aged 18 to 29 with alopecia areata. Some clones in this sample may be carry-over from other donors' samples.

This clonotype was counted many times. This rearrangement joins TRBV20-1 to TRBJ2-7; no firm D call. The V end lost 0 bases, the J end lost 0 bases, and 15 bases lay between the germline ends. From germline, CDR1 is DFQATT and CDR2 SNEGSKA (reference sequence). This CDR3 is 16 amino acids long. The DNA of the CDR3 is TGCAGTGCTAGAGATGGCCTGGTAGGGTTCTCCTACGAGCAGTACTTC. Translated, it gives CSARDGLVGFSYEQYF.

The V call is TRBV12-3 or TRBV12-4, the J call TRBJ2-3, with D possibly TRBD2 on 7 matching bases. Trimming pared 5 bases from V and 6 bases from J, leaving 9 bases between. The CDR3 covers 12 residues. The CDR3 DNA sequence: TGTGCCAGCAGTCCGGGGGGCGATACGCAGTATTTT. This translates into CASSPGGDTQYF.

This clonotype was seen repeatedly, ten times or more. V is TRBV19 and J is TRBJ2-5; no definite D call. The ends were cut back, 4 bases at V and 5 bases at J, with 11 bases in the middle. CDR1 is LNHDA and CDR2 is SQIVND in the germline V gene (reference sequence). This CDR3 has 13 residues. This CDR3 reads CASSTRHAETQYF. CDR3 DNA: TGTGCCAGTAGTACTCGTCACGCGGAGACCCAGTACTTC.

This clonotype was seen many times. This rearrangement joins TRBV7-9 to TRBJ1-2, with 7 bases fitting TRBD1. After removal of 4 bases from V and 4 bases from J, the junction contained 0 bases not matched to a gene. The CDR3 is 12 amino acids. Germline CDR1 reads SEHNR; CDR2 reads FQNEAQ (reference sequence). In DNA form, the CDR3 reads TGTGCCAGCAGCTGGGACAGCTATGGCTACACCTTC. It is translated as CASSWDSYGYTF.

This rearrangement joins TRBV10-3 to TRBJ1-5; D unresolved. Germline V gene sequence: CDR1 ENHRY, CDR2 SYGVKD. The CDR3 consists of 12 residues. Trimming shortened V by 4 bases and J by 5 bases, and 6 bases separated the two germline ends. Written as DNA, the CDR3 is TGTGCCATCAGTGTGGGCGATCAGCCCCAGCATTTT. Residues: CAISVGDQPQHF.

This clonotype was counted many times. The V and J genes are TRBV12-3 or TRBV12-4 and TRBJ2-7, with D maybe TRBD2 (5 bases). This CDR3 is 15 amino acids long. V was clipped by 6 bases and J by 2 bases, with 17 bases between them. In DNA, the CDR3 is TGTGCCAGCAGCTGGACGAGGGATTTAACCTACGAGCAGTACGTC. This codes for CASSWTRDLTYEQYV.

The CDR3 DNA follows: TGTGCCAGCAGCCAAGCGGGGGGCGAGCAGTACGTC. Translating gives CASSQAGGEQYV. The V gene is TRBV3-1, the J gene TRBJ2-7; TRBD2 matches 7 bases. CDR1 and CDR2 from the germline V gene are LGHDT and YNNKEL (reference sequence). V dropped 1 base and J dropped 6; count of bases not matched to a gene: 0. There are 12 residues in the CDR3.

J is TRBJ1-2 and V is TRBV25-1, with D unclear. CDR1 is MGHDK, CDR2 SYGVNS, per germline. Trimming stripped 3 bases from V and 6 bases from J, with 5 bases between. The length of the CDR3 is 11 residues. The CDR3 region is CASSDQHGYTF. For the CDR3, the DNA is TGTGCCAGCAGTGACCAGCATGGCTACACCTTC.

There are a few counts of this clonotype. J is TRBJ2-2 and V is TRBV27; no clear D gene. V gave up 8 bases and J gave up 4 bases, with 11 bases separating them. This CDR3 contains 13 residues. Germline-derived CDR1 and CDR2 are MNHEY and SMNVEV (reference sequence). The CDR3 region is CASSLVATGELFF. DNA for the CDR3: TGTGCCAGCTCCCTCGTAGCCACCGGGGAGCTGTTTTTT.

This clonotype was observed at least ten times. CDR3 sequence: CASRQTGTGFVNTEAFF. The CDR3 bases are TGTGCCAGCAGGCAGACCGGGACAGGGTTTGTGAACACTGAAGCTTTCTTT. The chain has TRBV28 and TRBJ1-1, with 9 bases aligning to TRBD1. Germline values: CDR1 MDHEN, CDR2 SYDVKM. The CDR3 sequence is 17 residues long. V lost 6 bases and J lost 0; bases outside the gene matches: 11.

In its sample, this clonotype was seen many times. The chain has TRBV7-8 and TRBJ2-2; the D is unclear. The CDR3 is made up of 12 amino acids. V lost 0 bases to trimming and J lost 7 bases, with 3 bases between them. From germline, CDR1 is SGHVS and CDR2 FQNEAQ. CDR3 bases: TGTGCCAGCAGCTTAGCGTTCGGGGAGCTGTTTTTT. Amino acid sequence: CASSLAFGELFF.

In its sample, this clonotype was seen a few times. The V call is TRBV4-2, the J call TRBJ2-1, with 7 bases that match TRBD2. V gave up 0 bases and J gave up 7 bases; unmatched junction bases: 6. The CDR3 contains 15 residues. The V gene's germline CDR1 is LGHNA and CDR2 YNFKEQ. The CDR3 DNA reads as TGTGCCAGCAGCCAAGAGGAGACTAGCTGGAATGAGCAGTTCTTC. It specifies CASSQEETSWNEQFF.

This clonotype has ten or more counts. In nucleotides, the CDR3 is TGTGCCAGTACCCTCTACAATGAGCAGTTCTTC. This encodes CASTLYNEQFF. The V gene is TRBV19, the J gene TRBJ2-1, with no clear D. CDR3 length: 11 residues. Trimming took 7 bases from V and 3 from J, leaving 4 bases between them. The germline V gene encodes CDR1 LNHDA and CDR2 SQIVND (reference sequence).

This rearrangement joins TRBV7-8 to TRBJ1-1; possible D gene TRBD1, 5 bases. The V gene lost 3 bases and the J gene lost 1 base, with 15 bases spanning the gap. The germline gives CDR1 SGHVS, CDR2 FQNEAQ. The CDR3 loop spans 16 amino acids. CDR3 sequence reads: CASSLGTGAPNTEAFF. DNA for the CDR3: TGTGCCAGCAGCTTGGGAACAGGTGCCCCGAACACTGAAGCTTTCTTT.

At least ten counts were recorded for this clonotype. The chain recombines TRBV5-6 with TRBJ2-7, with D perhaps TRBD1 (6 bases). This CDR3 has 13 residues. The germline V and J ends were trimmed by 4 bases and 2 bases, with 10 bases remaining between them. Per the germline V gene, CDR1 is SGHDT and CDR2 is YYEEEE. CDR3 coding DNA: TGTGCCAGCAGCCCTGGACAGACCTACGAGCAGTACGTC. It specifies CASSPGQTYEQYV.